Each of the 11 T cell receptor beta chains below was sequenced from the same sample in a study of T cells in Graves' hyperthyroidism and ophthalmopathy. TCR beta CDR3 regions were amplified from RNA. The study used the HTBI primer set for a first-round RT-PCR of the TCR CDR3. TCRdb fed the multiplex PCR reads into MiXCR, producing one record per CDR3 protein. The sample shows roughly 630,000 distinct CDR3 sequences, approximately 15% of them seen only once. Sequenced input: blood. Every receptor here comes from a woman aged 30 to 39 with Graves' hyperthyroidism.

The V gene is TRBV24-1, the J gene TRBJ2-7; maybe TRBD1 (5 bases). With 1 base removed from V and 4 bases from J, the gap between germline ends came to 7 bases. Germline-derived CDR1 and CDR2 are KGHDR and SFDVKD. The CDR3 loop spans 13 amino acids. CDR3 in DNA: TGTGCCACCAGTGATTTCAAGGGGTACGAGCAGTACTTC. It yields the protein CATSDFKGYEQYF.

This clonotype was seen repeatedly, ten times or more. The rearrangement uses TRBV29-1 and TRBJ2-7; TRBD1 agrees at 9 bases. The germline V gene has CDR1 SQVTM and CDR2 ANQGSEA. Losses at the gene ends were 5 bases for V and 3 bases for J; bases not matched to a gene: 17. This CDR3 region has 17 residues. CDR3 DNA sequence: TGCAGCGTTCGTGCGCGCGCGAACAGGGGGCCGGGCTACGAGCAGTACTTC. Translation: CSVRARANRGPGYEQYF.

In DNA form, the CDR3 reads TGTGCCAGTAGTATAACTACTGATAGAACCTACGAGCAGTACTTC. It specifies CASSITTDRTYEQYF. The chain has TRBV19 and TRBJ2-7; unclear D gene. Trimming left V 2 bases short and J 2 bases short, with 13 bases between. From germline, CDR1 is LNHDA and CDR2 SQIVND (reference sequence). This CDR3 is built from 15 residues. Full variable domain (rest looked up from reference TRBV19 and TRBJ2-7): DGGITQSPKYLFRKEGQNVTLSCEQNLNHDAMYWYRQDPGQGLRLIYYSQIVNDFQKGDIAEGYSVSREKKESFPLTVTSAQKNPTAFYLCASSITTDRTYEQYFGPGTRLTVT.

This clonotype was observed many times. The chain uses TRBV6-2 or TRBV6-3 and TRBJ2-1, with 8 bases aligning to TRBD1. Trimming removed 2 bases from V and 8 bases from J; junction bases left unmatched: 11. The CDR3 sequence is 16 residues long. Germline CDR1 and CDR2: MNHEY and SVGEGT. Here the CDR3 reads CASSYPDRVVWYEQFF. In DNA, the CDR3 is TGTGCCAGCAGTTACCCGGACAGGGTTGTTTGGTATGAGCAGTTCTTC.

This clonotype occurred many times. V is TRBV20-1 and J is TRBJ2-7; 7 bases line up with TRBD2. The CDR3 has 14 residues. Germline trimming cut 1 base from V and 1 base from J; bases unmatched to any gene: 4. Germline V CDR1 and CDR2: DFQATT, SNEGSKA (reference sequence). The CDR3 loop is CSARGERGSYEQYF. The CDR3 DNA reads as TGCAGTGCTAGAGGGGAGCGGGGATCCTACGAGCAGTACTTC.

This clonotype has only a few counts. The gene calls are TRBV19 and TRBJ2-1; TRBD1 or TRBD2 may be the D gene (5 bases each). The CDR3 runs 17 residues. Germline CDR1 LNHDA, CDR2 SQIVND (reference sequence). V gave up 5 bases and J gave up 9 bases, with 26 bases separating them. The CDR3 bases are TGTGCCAGTAGTCCCAGAGATCGGGGCGGGTATCCCAGTGAGCAGTTCTTC. Residues: CASSPRDRGGYPSEQFF.

In this sample, this clonotype turned up many times. The chain is built from TRBV20-1 and TRBJ2-7; D call uncertain. The CDR3 consists of 12 residues. Germline CDR1 DFQATT, CDR2 SNEGSKA (reference sequence). V was shortened by 2 bases and J by 3 bases, with 8 bases between the two germline ends. CDR3 protein: CSARPSNYEQYF. DNA for the CDR3: TGCAGTGCTAGACCCTCAAACTACGAGCAGTACTTC.

This chain's CDR3 is CASSLTTPGNSPLHF. The CDR3 DNA is TGTGCCAGCAGCTTAACAACCCCTGGGAATTCACCCCTCCACTTT. This chain connects TRBV11-2 to TRBJ1-6; no firm D call. Germline V lookup: CDR1 SGHAT, CDR2 FQNNGV. Trimming shortened V by 2 bases and J by 7 bases, and 12 bases separated the two germline ends. CDR3 length equals 15 residues.

This clonotype was picked up many times. V gene TRBV29-1 combines with J gene TRBJ1-1; the D gene is possibly TRBD1 (5 bases). Germline CDR1 is SQVTM and CDR2 is ANQGSEA. The CDR3 extends over 15 amino acids. V lost 1 base and J 0 bases, leaving 12 bases between the germline ends. The CDR3 spells CSVEAFRDLNTEAFF. CDR3 coding DNA: TGCAGCGTTGAAGCCTTCCGGGACTTGAACACTGAAGCTTTCTTT.

This clonotype was observed at least ten times. The V gene is TRBV6-1, the J gene TRBJ2-3; TRBD2 aligns across 11 bases. Looked up from germline, CDR1 is MNHNS and CDR2 is SASEGT. The CDR3 length is 16 residues. Trimming removed 5 bases from V and 2 bases from J; junction bases left unmatched: 6. The CDR3 nucleotides read TGTGCCAGCAGTCTAAGACTAGCGGGAACCACAGATACGCAGTATTTT. Its protein product is CASSLRLAGTTDTQYF.

The genes are TRBV30 and TRBJ2-3; D might be TRBD1 or TRBD2, each matching 5 bases. The V end lost 2 bases, the J end lost 2 bases, and 11 bases lay between the germline ends. The CDR3 has 14 residues. In germline, CDR1 is GTSNPN, CDR2 SVGIG (reference sequence). The CDR3 DNA sequence: TGTGCCTGGAGTTGGGACGGATACACAGATACGCAGTATTTT. It codes for CAWSWDGYTDTQYF.